What follows describes a single T cell receptor (beta chain). This clonotype was detected ten times or more. Its antigen is not yet known. Base qualities are not at hand, and no much larger clone is one base apart. The CDR3 has 13 amino acids, counting the end cysteine and phenylalanine. Of the read, only the CDR3 DNA is kept; its 39 bases are in frame from base 1. The trim is 1 base for V and 1 base for J, with a gap of 4 bases between the germline ends. cDNA was synthesized by template-switch 5'RACE using a primer with a 10-nucleotide random unique molecular identifier that tagged each TCR transcript. Over 180 million TCR-beta sequences, covering 15-18 subjects, were produced in each sequencing run. The RNeasy kit was used for extraction of total RNA. The KAPA Real-time Library Amplification kit was used to amplify TCR-beta VDJ regions with primers for the TCR constant region and the 5'RACE anchor. Sample indexes and Illumina adaptors were added in a first PCR, and a second PCR then increased library yield. The roughly 650 bp TCR product was size-selected on a 2% E-gel SizeSelection system after Ampure bead purification. Before pooling, libraries had their quality checked on a Bioanalyzer, their concentration measured with Qubit, and their quantity determined with the Kapa Library Quantification kit. An Illumina HiSeq 2500 was used to sequence the libraries paired-end at 2 x 150 bp. To increase sequence diversity, roughly 24-31% phiX was spiked into each library pool. Turning to the authors' computational methods: The UMI-based MiGEC pipeline processed quality-filtered reads and removed over 80% of raw TCR sequences during error correction. IMGT germline references were used for alignment of VDJ genes, and clonotypes were defined by a unique CDR3 amino acid sequence together with V-J genes. VDJtools evaluated clonal expansion, Shannon diversity and CDR3 relatedness (CalcPairwiseDistances, ClusterSamples); CLCbio workbench built phylogenetic trees. Expanded clones were defined as having at least 8 unique UMIs, based on coefficient-of-variation modelling across technical triplicates. TCRdb reanalyzed the raw reads on its own, using fastp at Q25 for trimming and MiXCR for clone calling, and kept in-frame beta chains. Records with the same CDR3 protein are collapsed into one entry carrying the most frequent genes and DNA. TCRdb's processing, not the authors' own work, is the source of the V and J calls. The sample table contains 35,000 to 40,000 distinct CDR3 sequences; only one count was recorded for 6% to 8.5% of them. In total, the top ten clones hold roughly 4.5% of the sample.

These data are taken from a study of neurological immune-mediated disorders (dated by TCRdb to between 2018 and 2020). Regarding the complete study: Using UMI-based sequencing, the study compared peripheral blood TCR-beta repertoires from patients with HTLV-I-associated myelopathy (HAM/TSP), patients with multiple sclerosis, and healthy controls. The roughly 100 TCR-beta libraries included longitudinal samples, technical triplicates and paired sorted CD4+ and CD8+ T-cell subsets alongside PBMC samples. Of the approximately 68 subjects in the cohort, about 14 were HAM/TSP patients, around 34 were multiple sclerosis patients, and some 20 were healthy controls.

Study-level results and caveats: Expanded clones from different subjects shared no identical CDR3 amino acid sequences, which suggests that TCR-beta repertoires were private in all groups. TCR clonal expansion was highest in HAM/TSP patients and lowest in MS patients, with MS patients falling below even healthy controls.

The healthy controls were volunteers from blood banks in Maryland, USA. For the unsorted PBMC libraries, 2 million PBMCs were stored in RNAlater at -80 degrees C until RNA extraction and were used to generate the libraries. Peripheral blood underwent Ficoll-Hypaque density gradient centrifugation to isolate PBMCs, which were then cryopreserved in liquid nitrogen. The sequence was obtained from a woman aged 40-49 years in good health. The sample taken for sequencing was PBMCs. The V gene is TRBV12-3 or TRBV12-4 and the J gene is TRBJ1-1; no D gene can be assigned with confidence. The nucleotide sequence reads as follows: TGTGCCAGCAGTTTAGTCTGGAACACTGAAGCTTTCTTT. This encodes CASSLVWNTEAFF.